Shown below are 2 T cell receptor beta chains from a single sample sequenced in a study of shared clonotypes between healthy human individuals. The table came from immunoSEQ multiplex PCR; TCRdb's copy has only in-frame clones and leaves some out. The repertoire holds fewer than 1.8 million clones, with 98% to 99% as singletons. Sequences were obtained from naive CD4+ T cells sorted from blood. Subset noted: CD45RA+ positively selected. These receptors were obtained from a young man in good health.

The CDR3 loop is CASSPGAGQPQHF. In DNA form, the CDR3 reads TGTGCCAGCAGCCCTGGGGCGGGGCAGCCCCAGCATTTT. This chain links TRBV11-2 with TRBJ1-5, with D tentatively TRBD1 (5 bases). The CDR3 has 13 amino acids. Germline lookup yields CDR1 SGHAT and CDR2 FQNNGV. Between the trimmed V and J ends, which lost 5 bases and 7 bases, there was a span of 12 bases.

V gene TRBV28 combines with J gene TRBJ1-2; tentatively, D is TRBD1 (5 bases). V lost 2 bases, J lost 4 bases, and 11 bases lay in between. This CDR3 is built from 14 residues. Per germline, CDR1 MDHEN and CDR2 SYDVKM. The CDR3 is CASSLVQVGYGYTF. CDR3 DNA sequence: TGTGCCAGCAGTTTAGTACAGGTTGGCTATGGCTACACCTTC.